What follows is one T cell receptor beta chain and its context. Its antigen is not known. The CDR3 sequence is 14 residues long. Germline V CDR1 and CDR2: DFQATT, SNEGSKA (reference sequence). V dropped 1 base and J dropped 6; count of bases not matched to a gene: 5. As for treatment: approximately 10-day PBMC culture with coronavirus spike peptide pools or control peptides (ViraFEST assay). The record originates from a study of vaccination and CD4 T cells after COVID-19. An Oncomine TCR Beta short-read assay was used to sequence the DNA from cultured CD4+ T cells. One entry per CDR3 protein, called by TCRdb with MiXCR from the PCR reads. This sample has about 17,000 distinct CDR3 sequences, with 55% to 65% found just once.

The sequence derives from a human donor who had recovered from COVID-19. The sequences come from CD4+ T cells from blood, cultured in vitro, collected after SARS-CoV-2 vaccination. This chain joins TRBV20-1 and TRBJ1-2, with 10 bases identical to TRBD1. Here the CDR3 reads CSARVAGTGDGYTF. CDR3 coding DNA: TGCAGTGCTAGAGTAGCCGGGACAGGGGATGGCTACACCTTC.